The clone carrying this T cell receptor beta chain was seen repeatedly, ten times or more. Its antigen is currently unknown. This specimen belongs to a study of shared clonotypes between healthy human individuals. Study-wide findings and caveats: The study found lower generation probabilities in non-shared clonotypes than in those shared by all four donors.

The V gene's germline CDR1 is SGHRS and CDR2 YFSETQ. J was trimmed by 11 bases and V by 0 bases; bases with no gene match: 14. The CDR3 runs to 16 residues. The method was immunoSEQ multiplex PCR; TCRdb's version includes in-frame clones alone and lacks a portion of them. The sample lists about 230,000 clones, approximately 65% occurring once. The sequenced material came from memory CD4+ T cells sorted from blood. Subset noted: CD45RA-negative fraction. The V call is TRBV5-1, the J call TRBJ2-3; 8 bases line up with TRBD2. This TCR was recovered from a man younger than 40 in good health. CDR3 DNA: TGCGCCAGCAGCTTGGTTAGCGGGACTACGGGGGTGAAGCAGTATTTT. This sequence encodes CASSLVSGTTGVKQYF.